This T cell receptor beta chain is drawn from a study of beta chain features in type 1 diabetes. The CDR3 loop spans 12 amino acids. CDR1 and CDR2 (germline): MNHEY, SVGAGI. The V and J ends lost 6 bases and 7 bases respectively, with 7 bases between them. Investigators reverse transcribed all isolated RNA, so they sequenced expressed TCRB transcripts. Sequencing used immunoSEQ multiplex PCR; TCRdb keeps in-frame clones, though not all of them. This repertoire shows about 320,000 clones, about 15% found once; its top ten account for over 5.5%. The material sequenced was central memory CD4+ T cells from blood. The chain carries TRBV6-5 and TRBJ1-6, with D hard to call. This TCR was recovered from a man aged 30 to 39 in good health. CDR3 nucleotide sequence: TGTGCCAGCAGGGAAGGAAATTCACCCCTCCACTTT. Translating it yields CASREGNSPLHF.